This note documents a single T cell receptor (beta chain) sequence. Its antigen is as yet unknown. Healthy individuals who donated bone marrow served as the donors. Germline V gene sequence: CDR1 SGHVS, CDR2 FQNEAQ. The CDR3 is 18 residues long. The V end lost 1 base, the J end lost 1 base, and 19 bases lay between the germline ends. This entry is derived from a study of cytomegalovirus exposure and HLA in healthy donors. Study results and caveats: In a later analysis, TCR beta V- and J-gene trimming showed a link to a missense DCLRE1C variant. What a later analysis reportedly showed was that an Asian-associated ancestry cluster had fewer N-insertions than the approximately 700-donor mean. In a later analysis, at a false discovery rate of 0.05, 15,000 to 20,000 TCR beta sequences were associated with HLA alleles.

Vbeta (60) and Jbeta (13) primers were used in the PCR. Using immunoSEQ multiplex PCR, the repertoire was profiled, and TCRdb retains in-frame clones only, with some absent. The sample consists of some 130,000 clones, almost 80% of them appearing once. The gene calls are TRBV7-8 and TRBJ1-2; the D gene is possibly TRBD1 (6 bases). The sample was PBMCs. This receptor was identified in a man aged 18 to 30 in good health and CMV-seronegative. The CDR3 DNA sequence: TGTGCCAGCAGCTTAGAGGGGGACGGGGTACTTCATAACTATGGCTACACCTTC. Translated: CASSLEGDGVLHNYGYTF.